Sequencing of this TCR beta chain was carried out in a study of blood T cell repertoires in COVID-19. Study at large: Nucleic acid was either cDNA or gDNA, and it came from T cells, B-cell-depleted T cells, or PBMCs.

Trimming at V came to 1 base and at J to 4 bases, leaving 10 bases not matched to a gene. This CDR3 comprises 16 residues. CDR1 MNHEY and CDR2 SVGAGI come from the germline V gene. The protocol was immunoSEQ multiplex PCR, while the TCRdb copy is restricted to in-frame clones and leaves out a portion. This table holds 250,000 or so clones, 84% found once. The table lists this clone with a few counts. Two consecutive negative NP/OP PCR tests, clearance, or resolved symptoms defined Cohort 3 recovery. Sequences were obtained from PBMCs or T cells enriched from blood (not recorded which). J is TRBJ2-7 and V is TRBV6-5; 7 bases align to TRBD2. The source of this sequence is a man aged 45-60 years who had recovered from COVID-19. The CDR3 region has the DNA TGTGCCAGCAGTTACTTTTTGGGGGGGAATGGATACGAGCAGTACTTC. As protein: CASSYFLGGNGYEQYF.